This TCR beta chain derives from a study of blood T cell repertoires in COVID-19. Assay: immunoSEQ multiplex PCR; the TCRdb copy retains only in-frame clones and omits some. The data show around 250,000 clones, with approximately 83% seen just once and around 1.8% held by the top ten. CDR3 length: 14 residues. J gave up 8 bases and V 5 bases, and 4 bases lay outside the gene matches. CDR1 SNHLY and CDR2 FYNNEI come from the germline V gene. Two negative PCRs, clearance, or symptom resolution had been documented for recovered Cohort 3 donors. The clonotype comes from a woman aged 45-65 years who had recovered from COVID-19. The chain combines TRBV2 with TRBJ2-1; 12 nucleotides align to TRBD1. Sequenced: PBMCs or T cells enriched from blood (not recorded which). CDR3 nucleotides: TGTGCCAGCAGTTGGGACAGGGGGCATCATGAGCAGTTCTTC. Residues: CASSWDRGHHEQFF.